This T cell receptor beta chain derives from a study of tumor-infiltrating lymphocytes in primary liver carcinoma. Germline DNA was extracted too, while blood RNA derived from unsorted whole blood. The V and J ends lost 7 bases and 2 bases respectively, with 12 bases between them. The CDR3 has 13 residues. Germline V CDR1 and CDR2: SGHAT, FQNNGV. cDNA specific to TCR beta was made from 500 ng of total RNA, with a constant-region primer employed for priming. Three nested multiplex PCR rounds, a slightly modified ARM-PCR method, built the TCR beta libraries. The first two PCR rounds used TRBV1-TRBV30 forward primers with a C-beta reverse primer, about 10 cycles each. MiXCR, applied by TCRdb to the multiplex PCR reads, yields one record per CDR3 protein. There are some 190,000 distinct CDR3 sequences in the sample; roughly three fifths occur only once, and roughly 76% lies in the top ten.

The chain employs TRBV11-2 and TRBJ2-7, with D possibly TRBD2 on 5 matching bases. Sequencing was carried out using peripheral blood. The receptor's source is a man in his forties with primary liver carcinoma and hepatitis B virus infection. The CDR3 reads CASNSGDTYEQYF. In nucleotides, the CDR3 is TGTGCCAGCAATTCCGGGGATACCTACGAGCAGTACTTC.